This entry lists 22 T cell receptor beta chains sequenced from one sample in a study of shared clonotypes between healthy human individuals. Libraries were prepared by immunoSEQ multiplex PCR; TCRdb keeps only in-frame clonotypes and omits some of them. The table shows some 2.3 million clones, with over 85% occurring only once. Sequencing was carried out using naive CD4+ T cells from PBMCs. Specified subset: CD45RA+ positively selected. These TCRs come from a man between 18 and 29 years old in good health. Some clones in this sample may be carry-over from other donors' samples.

The chain links TRBV7-9 to TRBJ2-3; D is possibly TRBD2 (5 bases). V was trimmed by 0 bases and J by 2 bases, leaving 12 bases between them. The CDR3 spans 16 residues. CDR1 and CDR2 from the germline V gene are SEHNR and FQNEAQ (reference sequence). CDR3 amino acids: CASSLAAGRTTDTQYF. The CDR3 nucleotides read TGTGCCAGCAGCTTAGCGGCGGGCAGGACCACAGATACGCAGTATTTT.

This clone is a singleton in its sample. This chain connects TRBV7-9 to TRBJ1-4; the match to TRBD1 covers 7 bases. V lost 5 bases, J lost 7 bases, and 16 bases stayed unmatched. The CDR3 extends over 17 amino acids. Germline V gene sequence: CDR1 SEHNR, CDR2 FQNEAQ (reference sequence). CDR3 in DNA: TGTGCCAGCAGCACCTCAGGGCCACAGGGGTACGGTGAAAAACTGTTTTTT. Translated: CASSTSGPQGYGEKLFF.

Concerning this clone: The sample has other DNA sequences that encode this CDR3 too. The chain recombines TRBV19 with TRBJ2-5, with 8 nucleotides matching TRBD1. The CDR3 totals 13 residues. Trimming at V came to 5 bases and at J to 5 bases, leaving 4 bases not matched to a gene. CDR1 and CDR2 (germline): LNHDA, SQIVND (reference sequence). CDR3 DNA: TGTGCCAGTAGTGTGGACAGGGAGGAGACCCAGTACTTC. This encodes CASSVDREETQYF.

The V call is TRBV28, the J call TRBJ1-1; D is ambiguous. The CDR3 is 13 amino acids. The germline V gene has CDR1 MDHEN and CDR2 SYDVKM. Trimming removed 7 bases from V and 6 bases from J, with 15 bases in between. The CDR3 sequence: CASISIFGAEAFF. Written as DNA, the CDR3 is TGTGCCAGCATTTCCATTTTCGGGGCTGAAGCTTTCTTT.

For this clone: At one end, the junction sequence differs from germline, possibly due to a read error. The CDR3 is CATSRGPANTGAFF. CDR3 DNA sequence: TGTGCCACCAGCAGAGGACCCGCGAACACTGGAGCTTTCTTT. This chain joins TRBV15 and TRBJ1-1; no clear D gene. This CDR3 is built from 14 residues. CDR1 is LNHNV, CDR2 YYDKDF, per germline (reference sequence).

This CDR3 is CASSQLSGELFF. DNA of the CDR3: TGTGCCAGCTCACAACTCAGCGGGGAGCTGTTTTTT. V gene TRBV18 combines with J gene TRBJ2-2; D is unresolved. CDR1 is KGHSH, CDR2 LQKENI, per germline. V lost 4 bases, J lost 7 bases, and 7 bases lay in between. CDR3 size: 12 residues.

This sequence joins TRBV2 and TRBJ2-7, with TRBD2 matching 9 bases. Germline lookup yields CDR1 SNHLY and CDR2 FYNNEI. The J segment lost 3 bases and the V segment lost 8 bases, leaving 11 bases of the junction unmatched. CDR3 length: 15 residues. The CDR3 bases are TGTGCCAGCCTACGACTAGCGGCGGGGAACTACGAGCAGTACTTC. Its protein product is CASLRLAAGNYEQYF.

As for this clone: This specimen includes other DNA sequences encoding the same CDR3. This chain connects TRBV29-1 to TRBJ2-5, with 7 bases that match TRBD1. V lost 2 bases to trimming and J lost 5 bases; unmatched junction nucleotides: 2. This CDR3 region has 12 residues. CDR1 and CDR2 (germline): SQVTM, ANQGSEA. The CDR3 is CSVENRGETQYF. CDR3 DNA sequence: TGCAGCGTTGAAAACAGGGGTGAGACCCAGTACTTC.

As DNA, the CDR3 is TGCGCCAGCAGCCAGGACGTAGCGGGAGGGCCTCGGATTGATGAGCAGTTCTTC. Translation gives CASSQDVAGGPRIDEQFF. The chain recombines TRBV4-3 with TRBJ2-1; TRBD2 matches 11 bases. The length of the CDR3 is 18 residues. Germline V gene lookup returns CDR1 LGHNA and CDR2 YSLEER. V gave up 3 bases and J gave up 8 bases; unmatched junction bases: 15.

V is TRBV11-3 and J is TRBJ2-7, with 7 nucleotides matching TRBD2. V dropped 1 base and J dropped 4; count of bases not matched to a gene: 4. From germline, CDR1 is SGHNT and CDR2 YENEEA. This CDR3 has 14 amino acids. The CDR3 loop is CASSLGGSGYEQYF. The CDR3 DNA is TGTGCCAGCAGCTTAGGCGGGAGCGGTTACGAGCAGTACTTC.

The chain employs TRBV10-3 and TRBJ1-4; D is unclear. The V end lost 1 base, the J end lost 5 bases, and 2 bases lay between the germline ends. CDR1 is ENHRY and CDR2 is SYGVKD in the germline V gene. The CDR3 runs to 12 residues. CDR3 nucleotide sequence: TGTGCCATCAGTGAGTTCAATGAAAAACTGTTTTTT. Translated: CAISEFNEKLFF.

The J gene is TRBJ2-7, the V gene TRBV6-6; weak D call: TRBD2 (5 bases). The ends were cut back, 2 bases at V and 0 bases at J, with 8 bases in the middle. This CDR3 is 14 amino acids long. CDR1 and CDR2 (germline): MNHNY, SVGAGI (reference sequence). The CDR3 DNA is TGTGCCAGCAGTTACCCGGGGATCTCCTACGAGCAGTACTTC. It encodes CASSYPGISYEQYF.

Only one count was recorded for this clone. This chain links TRBV5-4 with TRBJ2-1; 7 nucleotides line up with TRBD2. Trimming at V came to 4 bases and at J to 7 bases, leaving 11 bases not matched to a gene. The CDR3 covers 15 residues. The V gene's germline CDR1 is SGHNT and CDR2 YYREEE (reference sequence). The CDR3 DNA sequence: TGTGCCAGCAGCGACCCGGCGGGAGCAGGGAATGAGCAGTTCTTC. Residues: CASSDPAGAGNEQFF.

In the case of this clone: Other DNA sequences in the same sample also yield this CDR3. The chain uses TRBV5-1 and TRBJ2-3; 7 bases line up with TRBD1. Losses at the gene ends were 4 bases for V and 1 base for J; bases not matched to a gene: 6. The length of the CDR3 is 15 residues. Germline CDR1 is SGHRS and CDR2 is YFSETQ. The CDR3 bases are TGCGCCAGCAGCCCAGGGGGAGCTGGCACAGATACGCAGTATTTT. This gives the protein CASSPGGAGTDTQYF.

The chain couples TRBV2 to TRBJ1-2; 12 nucleotides match TRBD1. Germline CDR1 reads SNHLY; CDR2 reads FYNNEI. V dropped 6 bases and J dropped 3; count of bases not matched to a gene: 14. This CDR3 comprises 18 residues. The DNA for the CDR3 is TGTGCCAGCAGCGACATATTTGGGACAGGGGGCCCCGACTATGGCTACACCTTC. Protein product: CASSDIFGTGGPDYGYTF.

This clone was recorded only once. V is TRBV7-9 and J is TRBJ2-4; D gene ambiguous. The CDR3 sequence is 15 residues long. The germline V gene has CDR1 SEHNR and CDR2 FQNEAQ (reference sequence). Trimming removed 1 base at V and 6 bases at J, with 13 bases between. The CDR3 DNA is TGTGCCAGCAGCTTAGACTTAGGACGATTAAACATTCAGTACTTC. Translated, it gives CASSLDLGRLNIQYF. Together with reference TRBV7-9 and TRBJ2-4, the CDR3 gives the full variable domain: DTGVSQNPRHKITKRGQNVTFRCDPISEHNRLYWYRQTLGQGPEFLTYFQNEAQLEKSRLLSDRFSAERPKGSFSTLEIQRTEQGDSAMYLCASSLDLGRLNIQYFGAGTRLSVL.

The V and J genes are TRBV5-1 and TRBJ2-7; possible D gene TRBD1, 6 bases. Per the germline V gene, CDR1 is SGHRS and CDR2 is YFSETQ. This CDR3 contains 15 residues. V was cut by 4 bases and J by 0 bases, with 14 bases left in between. CDR3 loop: CASSAGQHLSYEQYF. CDR3 in DNA: TGCGCCAGCAGCGCTGGACAGCACCTCTCCTACGAGCAGTACTTC.

This chain joins TRBV7-3 and TRBJ2-5, with D unresolved. Germline-derived CDR1 and CDR2 are SGHTA and FQGTGA. The CDR3 sequence is 13 residues long. The V end was cut by 5 bases, the J end by 1 base, with 8 bases between. The CDR3 region is CASSPYPQETQYF. In DNA, the CDR3 is TGTGCCAGCAGCCCATACCCCCAAGAGACCCAGTACTTC.

The V call is TRBV5-1, the J call TRBJ2-1; 11 bases map to TRBD2. CDR3 size: 17 residues. J gave up 2 bases and V 3 bases, and 7 bases lay outside the gene matches. Germline values: CDR1 SGHRS, CDR2 YFSETQ. The CDR3 nucleotides read TGCGCCAGCAGCTCAACTAGCGGGGGAGGCACCTACAATGAGCAGTTCTTC. This gives the protein CASSSTSGGGTYNEQFF.

A word on this clone: One end of the junction varies from germline; a read error may be responsible. This sample includes further DNA sequences coding for the same CDR3. This chain joins TRBV25-1 and TRBJ1-4, with D perhaps matching TRBD1 (6 bases). Germline CDR1 is MGHDK and CDR2 is SYGVNS. CDR3 length equals 14 residues. The chain's CDR3 is CASMRGATNEKLFF. CDR3 coding DNA: TGTGCCAGCATGCGGGGGGCCACTAATGAAAAACTGTTTTTC.

The chain has TRBV5-4 and TRBJ2-1; TRBD2 aligns across 10 bases. The CDR3 totals 17 residues. Germline CDR1 reads SGHNT; CDR2 reads YYREEE (reference sequence). The junction had 10 bases not matched to a gene; V was cut back by 0 bases and J by 7 bases. As DNA, the CDR3 is TGTGCCAGCAGCTTGGAGGCTAGCGGGAGAAGGGCGAATGAGCAGTTCTTC. This sequence encodes CASSLEASGRRANEQFF.

The V gene is TRBV28, the J gene TRBJ2-7; D gene uncertain. The ends were cut back, 8 bases at V and 5 bases at J, with 10 bases in the middle. The germline V gene has CDR1 MDHEN and CDR2 SYDVKM. The CDR3 extends over 11 amino acids. The CDR3 protein is CASVSRDEQYF. DNA of the CDR3: TGTGCCAGCGTATCTCGGGACGAGCAGTACTTC.